This TCR beta chain was captured in a study of beta chain features in type 1 diabetes listed by TCRdb under 2018. At the level of the whole study: Mean age, gender distribution, total cell number and subset yield were not different between patients and healthy donors. The study compared the TCRB repertoires of sorted circulating CD4+ T cell subsets in recently diagnosed type 1 diabetes patients with those in matched healthy donors. A total of about 100,000,000 sorted cells were examined across all samples, and RNA yield correlated strongly with the number of cells per subset. Naive and central memory subsets were obtained from all 30 or so donors, but regulatory and stem cell-like memory subsets were isolated from only 8 patients and roughly 8 healthy donors.

A single peripheral blood draw of around 120 mL on average was collected from each donor into heparinised tubes. A BD FACSAria II was used to sort naive, central memory, regulatory and stem cell-like memory CD4+ T cells with a panel that included CD45RO, CCR7, CD25, CD127, CD95 and CD27. All sorted populations exceeded 95% purity. PBMCs were isolated right away by Lymphoprep density gradient centrifugation and were stained directly, without culture. To minimize batch effects, samples were stained and sorted in pairs, one healthy donor with one patient per experiment. The entire amount of isolated RNA was reverse transcribed using the High Capacity cDNA Reverse Transcription Kit, so the sequenced TCRB transcripts were expressed ones. Naive, central memory and regulatory T cell samples underwent deep immunoSEQ sequencing, averaging roughly 3.3 million total reads per sample. After sorted cells were lysed in RLT buffer, RNA was extracted with DNase-treated RNeasy Micro or Mini kits, with the choice depending on cell number. Each cell subset was processed on its own to prevent cross-contamination, while patient and healthy donor samples were processed together. TCRB sequences were amplified from cDNA with the immunoSEQ multiplex PCR, producing 87-bp fragments spanning the CDR3 region. Sequencing of the amplicons was performed on the Illumina HiSeq platform. Per the authors' processing: PCR bias was corrected computationally using synthetic template baselines, and reads within Hamming distance 2 were collapsed, with unmergeable singletons discarded. Reads were aligned against IMGT so that V, D and J genes, CDR3 length and insertions or deletions at six rearrangement sites could be assigned. Within each subset, clonotype counts were normalized to sorted cell number, and only after that were true diversity and Gini coefficients computed with the tcR R package. The overlap coefficient, calculated on TCRB nucleotide sequences, was used to measure repertoire sharing. Out-of-frame TCRB sequences from naive cells were analyzed as a proxy for the pre-selection repertoire. TCRdb stores this immuneACCESS table with in-frame sequences only. Part of the clones is absent; in the studies checked, under half of the shortfall reflects unresolved V genes, and no reason is known for the rest. The DNA was the basis for D and trimming; V, J and clone size are from that table. The sample contains 200,000 to 300,000 clones, roughly 14% of them found a single time. 0.015% to 0.02% of the sample belongs to the ten largest clones.

Findings and caveats that apply to the study as a whole: Sequencing cDNA rather than genomic DNA could over-represent highly expressing activated cells, although activation and CD3 levels did not differ between groups. A moderate but significant shortening of TCRB CDR3 length was observed in type 1 diabetes patients in all four CD4+ subsets. HLA sub-analyses involved small numbers of individuals, so any influence of HLA type on TCRB rearrangement remained unresolved. The naive, central memory and regulatory TCRB repertoires appeared to resemble one another more closely among patients than among healthy donors. Patients with type 1 diabetes made fewer insertions and deleted more nucleotides at VDJ recombination sites, implying thymic rearrangement abnormalities. PCR may preferentially amplify shorter templates, but because patient and control samples were amplified and corrected together, any resulting skew would affect both groups equally.

V sheds 3 bases and J sheds 4 bases, leaving 12 bases between their ends. From cysteine to phenylalanine, the CDR3 is 14 amino acids long. Of the read, only the CDR3 DNA is kept; its 42 bases are in frame from base 1. CDR1 is given as LNHDA and CDR2 as SQIVND, both from the germline V gene (reference sequence). This clone was picked up a small number of times. Its cognate antigen has yet to be identified. Base qualities are missing; no much larger clone stands one base away. This sequence was found in a man aged 25 to 45 with type 1 diabetes. The chain is made from TRBV19 and TRBJ1-2; the D gene is perhaps TRBD1, on 5 matching bases. The sequenced sample was naive CD4+ T cells from blood. The cell subset or site label, read with the paper, signifies: true naive CD4+ T cells. The CDR3 loop reads CASSIRGEVYGYTF. The nucleotide sequence reads TGTGCCAGTAGTATTCGGGGGGAAGTCTATGGCTACACCTTC. The CDR3, completed at both ends by the reference TRBV19 and TRBJ1-2 genes, gives the full variable domain DGGITQSPKYLFRKEGQNVTLSCEQNLNHDAMYWYRQDPGQGLRLIYYSQIVNDFQKGDIAEGYSVSREKKESFPLTVTSAQKNPTAFYLCASSIRGEVYGYTFGSGTRLTVV.